Listed here are 4 T cell receptor beta chains from one sample, sequenced in a study of CD8+ T cells in alopecia areata. RNA extraction was followed by reverse transcription into cDNA, which acted as the sequencing template. Repertoires were generated with immunoSEQ multiplex PCR, while TCRdb's copy carries only in-frame clones and drops some. The sample consists of about 200,000 clones, 64% of them appearing once. Stated treatment: oral pan-JAK inhibitor, 5-10 mg twice daily. The material sequenced was CD4+ T cells sorted from blood, taken at week 4, from a patient treated with tofacitinib. These receptors all stem from a human donor with alopecia areata.

The V gene is TRBV19, the J gene TRBJ2-3; perhaps TRBD2 as D (5 bases). This CDR3 has 14 amino acids. Trimming took 3 bases from V and 2 from J, leaving 9 bases between them. CDR1 LNHDA and CDR2 SQIVND come from the germline V gene (reference sequence). The DNA for the CDR3 is TGTGCCAGTAGTATGAGGAGGATCACAGATACGCAGTATTTT. Protein sequence: CASSMRRITDTQYF.

The chain joins TRBV7-9 to TRBJ2-3; 8 nucleotides agree with TRBD2. From germline, CDR1 is SEHNR and CDR2 FQNEAQ (reference sequence). The CDR3 has 16 residues. The junction had 10 bases not matched to a gene; V was cut back by 7 bases and J by 1 base. CDR3 nucleotides: TGTGCCAGCATCAAACTCGGGGGGGCAGGCACAGATACGCAGTATTTT. This translates into CASIKLGGAGTDTQYF.

The genes are TRBV6-5 and TRBJ1-2; 8 nucleotides agree with TRBD1. After removal of 6 bases from V and 3 bases from J, the junction contained 3 bases not matched to a gene. Germline-derived CDR1 and CDR2 are MNHEY and SVGAGI. The CDR3 has 13 residues. The CDR3 coding sequence is TGTGCCAGCAGCCTGGGACAGGACTATGGCTACACCTTC. Protein: CASSLGQDYGYTF.

The genes are TRBV6-5 and TRBJ2-5; D is perhaps TRBD1 or TRBD2 (5 bases each). The length of the CDR3 is 14 residues. Germline V gene data show CDR1 as MNHEY and CDR2 as SVGAGI. The V and J ends lost 9 bases and 2 bases respectively, with 16 bases between them. CDR3 protein: CASTPGTSQETQYF. DNA for the CDR3: TGTGCCAGTACCCCCGGGACCTCACAAGAGACCCAGTACTTC.